This T cell receptor beta chain was sequenced for a study of long-term antiretroviral therapy in people with HIV (dated 2022 in TCRdb). Turning to the overall study: Collection of the earliest samples took place about a decade ahead of the 2015 WHO recommendation for immediate ART, at a time when ART was typically delayed until CD4 counts fell. A retrospective serial study tested whether ART initiation and durable HIV suppression were associated with changes in peripheral blood TRB repertoire composition and diversity. The cohort contributed about 180 cryopreserved PBMC samples from about 29 adults with confirmed HIV infection, collected serially over a mean of 6 years (range 1-12). Among the 30 to 35 participants with HIV, roughly eleven were female. No cross-contamination during QIAcube processing was shown when test extractions of a monoclonal T-cell line were performed alongside roughly 30 polyclonal samples. The research as a whole found: The repertoire was dominated across all time points by expanded TRB clones identified before ART initiation, although this dominance was seen to fluctuate and to decrease in many PLHIV after ART. Samples dated from the mid-2000s to the late 2010s, and the ART regimens used may be less effective than current ones. Starting ART was linked to a significant rise in TRB diversity, yet even with long-term ART the diversity remained significantly lower than in transplant donor controls. Because pre-ART samples had limited cell numbers, unsorted PBMC were profiled rather than sorted CD4+ and CD8+ T cells. Inferences about post-ART repertoire changes are limited because no data were available on ART adherence, viral resistance or therapy changes. HIV repertoires had narrower CDR3 length ranges than controls, and the network structure suggested an antigen-experienced repertoire that shifted only slightly toward naive after ART. Because PBMC availability was limited, only the TCR beta chain was sequenced, with no alpha chain pairing.

A single count supports this clone. Its cognate antigen has yet to be identified. No per-base quality is available; no much larger clone lies one base away. The CDR3 spans 18 residues, from the cysteine through the phenylalanine. Of the read, only the CDR3 DNA is kept; its 54 bases are in frame from base 1. V and J lose 2 bases and 6 bases, and a span of 24 bases separates them. CDR1 and CDR2, per the germline V gene, are SGHDN and FVKESK. Participants were included only if at least one PBMC sample before ART initiation and at least two post-ART samples were available. Every participant with HIV received treatment in the United States of America. Before DNA extraction, cryopreserved samples of about 1-11 million PBMC were thawed and then washed. At the time of the earliest PBMC sample for each participant with HIV, ages ranged from roughly 23 to 55 years. PBMC samples from each participant spanned 1-4 timepoints before ART initiation and 2-8 timepoints after ART initiation, with a median of 7 samples. For every participant, serial HIV viral load, CD4+ T-cell count, ART history and demographic data were obtained. Genomic DNA was extracted from unsorted PBMC with a Qiagen kit on a QIAcube, with processing performed in batches of 12 samples.

The immunoSEQ hsTCRB v3.0 assay was used at survey level resolution for TRB variable region sequencing. TRB sequencing targeted a depth of about 40,000-50,000 T-cell genomes per sample. Pooled TRB libraries were sequenced on an Illumina MiSeq with a v3 150-cycle kit. The authors processed their data as follows. Analysis of repertoires was carried out in R inside a reproducible Nextflow workflow spanning QC, data transformation and analysis. LymphoSeq2, an R package for exploring AIRR-Seq data, was used to implement custom analyses. A few samples yielding fewer than 5000 total TRB sequences were excluded, leaving approximately 190 analyzed HIV repertoires. Of the 188 retained HIV repertoires, 55 to 60 were collected before and roughly 130 after ART initiation. Each repertoire was downsampled to 5000 TRB nucleotide sequences, and summary statistics were averaged across 100 downsampling iterations. The analysis kept only TRB sequences whose CDR3 regions were at least seven amino acids long. A Shannon entropy-derived clonality score and the Gini coefficient were used to measure diversity. In repertoire networks, the top 5000 CDR3 amino acid sequences were linked whenever an edit distance of one separated two sequences. Antigen specificity groups and MHC restriction were predicted for TRB CDR3 amino acid sequences with GLIPH2. To flag known CMV, EBV, HIV or tissue antigen associations, CDR3 amino acid sequences were matched against VDJdb and McPAS-TCR. Pre-ART, post-ART and control groups were compared with Wilcoxon signed-rank tests and Holm-Bonferroni correction. TCRdb obtained this table from immuneACCESS and retained in-frame rearrangements with V and J assigned. These tables miss some clones; where compared with another copy, unresolved V genes account for less than half of the shortfall, and the remainder is unexplained. V and J calls plus clone size are reproduced from that table; the DNA served to infer D and trimming. The sample table records over 30,000 clones; about 83% of these occur just once. The ten largest clones take up around 7.4% of the sample.

The receptor was derived from a woman in her forties or fifties with HIV. The input for sequencing was unsorted PBMCs, taken 2 years after starting antiretroviral therapy. The chain uses TRBV14 and TRBJ2-3, with the D assignment possibly TRBD1 or TRBD2, given 5 matching bases for each. The DNA sequence is given as TGTGCCAGCAGCCAATGGGACCGCCGGGAAGGATGGATGGATACGCAGTATTTT. Translated, it gives CASSQWDRREGWMDTQYF.